This TCR beta chain was recovered during a study of T cell responses to AZD1222 COVID-19 vaccine. The study's findings and limits: Vaccine-associated CD4 TCRs spanned spike, dominant at 160-218 and 743-854.

The CDR3 runs to 14 residues. Between the trimmed V and J ends, which lost 5 bases and 4 bases, there was a span of 14 bases. Germline loops: CDR1 SEHNR, CDR2 FQNEAQ (reference sequence). Libraries were prepared by immunoSEQ multiplex PCR; TCRdb keeps only in-frame clonotypes and omits some of them. The sample holds approximately 71,000 clones; roughly 90% are singletons and the top ten take about 8.2%. To note about this clone: The antigen is undetermined.

The clonotype originates from an adult in good health. V usage is TRBV7-9 and J usage is TRBJ1-1; possibly TRBD1 for D (6 bases). The sample consisted of peripheral blood, taken on day 0 of AZD1222 vaccination. The chain's CDR3 is CASSLGQPGTEAFF. Here the CDR3 DNA reads TGTGCCAGCAGCCTAGGACAGCCGGGCACTGAAGCTTTCTTT.